The 22 T cell receptor beta chains below all came from one sample that was sequenced in a study of blood T cells in healthy people across ages. Combining a sample-barcoded 5' primer with a J-beta primer mix, a second PCR ran for about 7 to 12 cycles. MiXCR was run by TCRdb on the 5' RACE reads, yielding one entry per CDR3 protein. There are about 290,000 distinct CDR3 sequences in the sample; roughly 26% occur only once, and 29% lies in the top ten. The sequenced sample consisted of blood. The receptors stem from a woman between 70 and 85 years old in good health.

This clonotype was detected many times. CDR3 region: CASRRDTEAFF. CDR3 nucleotides: TGCGCCTCCCGACGGGACACTGAAGCTTTCTTT. The rearrangement links TRBV4-1 to TRBJ1-1; no clear D. This CDR3 comprises 11 residues. V dropped 11 bases and J dropped 3 bases, with 10 bases sitting between them. Germline V gives CDR1 MGHRA, CDR2 YSYEKL.

This clonotype was seen only a few times. The gene calls are TRBV7-8 and TRBJ1-5; TRBD1 might be the D (5 bases). The CDR3 covers 14 residues. Trimming took off 10 bases at V and 1 base at J, with 14 bases between the two ends. CDR1 is SGHVS and CDR2 is FQNEAQ in the germline V gene. The CDR3 here is CATHPGTSNQPQHF. The CDR3 nucleotides are TGTGCCACCCACCCAGGGACGAGCAATCAGCCCCAGCATTTT. The full variable domain, with the rest looked up from reference TRBV7-8 and TRBJ1-5, is GAGVSQSPRYKVAKRGQDVALRCDPISGHVSLFWYQQALGQGPEFLTYFQNEAQLDKSGLPSDRFFAERPEGSVSTLKIQRTQQEDSAVYLCATHPGTSNQPQHFGDGTRLSIL.

This clonotype was found a few times. CDR3 in amino acids: CASNTRGNEQFF. DNA for the CDR3: TGTGCCAGCAACACCCGGGGGAATGAGCAGTTCTTC. The gene calls are TRBV12-3 or TRBV12-4 and TRBJ2-1; TRBD2 might be the D (6 bases). CDR3 size: 12 residues. V was clipped by 7 bases and J by 7 bases, with 11 bases between them.

The V call is TRBV5-1, the J call TRBJ2-3, with 13 bases lining up with TRBD2. In germline, CDR1 is SGHRS, CDR2 YFSETQ. The ends lost 7 bases at V and 1 base at J; junction bases unmatched: 9. CDR3 length equals 17 residues. The CDR3 nucleotides read TGCGCCAGCCGAGGACTAGCGGGAGCGGGAGGCACAGATACGCAGTATTTT. Translated, it gives CASRGLAGAGGTDTQYF.

The rearrangement uses TRBV9 and TRBJ2-1; D perhaps matches TRBD1 (6 bases). The CDR3 extends over 14 amino acids. Trimming stripped 6 bases from V and 0 bases from J, with 10 bases between. Germline loops: CDR1 SGDLS, CDR2 YYNGEE. This chain's CDR3 is CASTEGDSYNEQFF. The CDR3 DNA sequence: TGTGCCAGCACCGAGGGGGACTCCTACAATGAGCAGTTCTTC.

The CDR3, as DNA: TGTGCCAGCAGCTTAGTTGACGGGAAATGGGGCTACACCTTC. Its protein product is CASSLVDGKWGYTF. The rearrangement uses TRBV7-2 and TRBJ1-2; D is uncertain. Trimming removed 1 base from V and 8 bases from J, with 14 bases in between. The CDR3 has 14 residues. Germline lookup yields CDR1 SGHTA and CDR2 FQGNSA.

The chain links TRBV12-3 or TRBV12-4 to TRBJ2-3; possible D gene TRBD2, 5 bases. The length of the CDR3 is 14 residues. With 3 bases removed from V and 3 bases from J, the gap between germline ends came to 10 bases. The CDR3 spells CASSFHTGTDTQYF. CDR3 in DNA: TGTGCCAGCAGTTTTCATACGGGGACAGATACGCAGTATTTT.

This clonotype was seen ten or more times. This rearrangement joins TRBV7-9 to TRBJ2-7; D is uncertain. The V gene's germline CDR1 is SEHNR and CDR2 FQNEAQ (reference sequence). Trimming pared 2 bases from V and 1 base from J, leaving 9 bases between. The CDR3 has 14 residues. The CDR3 here is CASSLQWWSYEQYF. In DNA form, the CDR3 reads TGTGCCAGCAGCTTACAATGGTGGTCCTACGAGCAGTACTTC.

In this sample, this clonotype turned up a few times. The chain is built from TRBV9 and TRBJ2-5; D not certain. V lost 0 bases and J lost 0, with 6 bases in between. This CDR3 has 14 amino acids. The germline gives CDR1 SGDLS, CDR2 YYNGEE. The CDR3, as DNA: TGTGCCAGCAGCGTAGAGAACGACCAAGAGACCCAGTACTTC. Protein product: CASSVENDQETQYF.

This clonotype was picked up a small number of times. The V call is TRBV20-1, the J call TRBJ1-5; possibly TRBD1 for D (6 bases). The CDR3 has 15 amino acids. Germline assignment: CDR1 DFQATT and CDR2 SNEGSKA (reference sequence). Between the trimmed V and J ends, which lost 6 bases and 6 bases, there was a span of 21 bases. CDR3 loop: CSAPGGSGGRQPQHF. CDR3 nucleotide sequence: TGCAGTGCCCCCGGAGGCTCTGGGGGGCGTCAGCCCCAGCATTTT.

As to this clonotype: A read error is likely, as this CDR3 ends without the conserved phenylalanine or tryptophan. V and J are TRBV12-3 or TRBV12-4 and TRBJ2-4, with D perhaps assigned TRBD1 or TRBD2 (5 bases each). The CDR3 is 14 amino acids. The V and J ends lost 3 bases and 8 bases respectively, with 14 bases between them. The DNA for the CDR3 is TGTGCCAGCAGTTTTGGGGGATTTGGAGACATTCAGTACCTC. Translation: CASSFGGFGDIQYL.

This clonotype was found a few times. V usage is TRBV5-1 and J usage is TRBJ2-1; D may be TRBD2 (7 bases). The J call may be in error: the DNA end matches TRBJ2-5 better. The CDR3 runs 15 residues. Germline V gene sequence: CDR1 SGHRS, CDR2 YFSETQ. The CDR3 nucleotides are TGCGCCAGCAGCCCGTCGGGGGGCTATTTGGAGACCCAGTACTTC. This translates into CASSPSGGYLETQYF.

V is TRBV27 and J is TRBJ2-5; unclear D gene. Deletions cut 8 bases from V and 1 base from J, with 14 bases between. CDR3 length: 14 amino acids. CDR1 is MNHEY and CDR2 is SMNVEV in the germline V gene (reference sequence). CDR3 nucleotide sequence: TGTGCCAGCGGATGGGCCGGGTTCCAAGAGACCCAGTACTTC. Protein: CASGWAGFQETQYF.

This chain links TRBV6-6 with TRBJ2-1; 12 bases line up with TRBD2. Looked up from germline, CDR1 is MNHNY and CDR2 is SVGAGI (reference sequence). With V trimmed by 4 bases and J by 4 bases, 2 bases remained unmatched. The CDR3 runs 15 residues. CDR3 sequence: CASSFGLAGYNEQFF. CDR3 coding DNA: TGTGCCAGCAGTTTTGGACTAGCGGGATACAATGAGCAGTTCTTC.

The table lists this clonotype with a few counts. V usage is TRBV5-1 and J usage is TRBJ2-2; perhaps TRBD2 as D (6 bases). CDR1 is SGHRS and CDR2 is YFSETQ in the germline V gene. V lost 3 bases and J 3 bases, leaving 12 bases between the germline ends. CDR3 length: 15 amino acids. CDR3 amino acids: CASSSATSHTGELFF. In DNA, the CDR3 is TGCGCCAGCAGCTCCGCGACTAGTCACACCGGGGAGCTGTTTTTT.

The sample holds a few counts of this clonotype. The rearrangement links TRBV4-2 to TRBJ2-5; D is possibly TRBD1 or TRBD2 (6 bases each). This CDR3 contains 15 residues. The V gene's germline CDR1 is LGHNA and CDR2 YNFKEQ. Trimming removed 4 bases from V and 5 bases from J, with 17 bases in between. Here the CDR3 DNA reads TGTGCCAGCAGCCCGGGCAGGGGACTCGAGGAGACCCAGTACTTC. It is translated as CASSPGRGLEETQYF.

V is TRBV28 and J is TRBJ1-1; TRBD1 might be the D (6 bases). V was clipped by 2 bases and J by 6 bases, with 13 bases between them. This CDR3 contains 14 residues. The germline gives CDR1 MDHEN, CDR2 SYDVKM. The chain's CDR3 is CASSLPRGSAEAFF. As DNA, the CDR3 is TGTGCCAGCAGTTTACCCAGGGGAAGTGCTGAAGCTTTCTTT.

The chain has TRBV12-3 or TRBV12-4 and TRBJ2-2; 9 nucleotides agree with TRBD1. The CDR3 contains 18 residues. Losses at the gene ends were 7 bases for V and 5 bases for J; bases not matched to a gene: 17. CDR3 in DNA: TGTGCCAGCACCTCTTCCATTTTCACAGGGGGCGCGACCGGGGAGCTGTTTTTT. It specifies CASTSSIFTGGATGELFF.

V is TRBV4-1 and J is TRBJ1-2; no firm D call. Germline V gene data show CDR1 as MGHRA and CDR2 as YSYEKL. Trimming took off 3 bases at V and 2 bases at J, with 13 bases between the two ends. This CDR3 spans 15 amino acids. In DNA, the CDR3 is TGCGCCAGCAGCCAGACAAGGAATGAAAACTATGGCTACACCTTC. Its protein is CASSQTRNENYGYTF.

The chain couples TRBV6-1 to TRBJ2-1; TRBD1 aligns across 12 bases. The length of the CDR3 is 21 residues. The junction had 12 bases not matched to a gene; V was cut back by 0 bases and J by 0 bases. Germline values: CDR1 MNHNS, CDR2 SASEGT. CDR3 nucleotide sequence: TGTGCCAGCAGTGAAGCGCGGGACAGGGGGCGGTGGGGGAGCTCCTACAATGAGCAGTTCTTC. Translation: CASSEARDRGRWGSSYNEQFF.

This clonotype has at least ten counts. The rearrangement joins TRBV28 to TRBJ1-2; D unresolved. V lost 1 base, J lost 1 base, and 7 bases lay in between. The germline V gene has CDR1 MDHEN and CDR2 SYDVKM. CDR3 length equals 14 residues. CDR3 region: CASSLSGINYGYTF. CDR3 sequence (DNA): TGTGCCAGCAGTTTATCGGGGATTAACTATGGCTACACCTTC.

The chain joins TRBV29-1 to TRBJ2-2; D call uncertain. From germline, CDR1 is SQVTM and CDR2 ANQGSEA. This CDR3 spans 13 amino acids. V was pared by 7 bases and J by 0 bases, with 9 bases between. The CDR3 here is CSGRTANTGELFF. The CDR3 DNA is TGCAGCGGCAGAACAGCGAACACCGGGGAGCTGTTTTTT.